A selection of T cell receptor beta chains follows, all from one sample in a study of Ad26.COV2.S vaccination and SARS-CoV-2 variants. The assay was immunoSEQ multiplex PCR, and TCRdb's table has in-frame clones only and misses some. The table has 350,000 to 450,000 clones, about 91% seen once. This specimen was peripheral blood, taken in a trial of Ad26.COV2.S vaccine versus placebo. Source of these receptors: a person aged 18-65 years who received the Ad26.COV2.S COVID-19 vaccine or a placebo. The CDR3 runs from the conserved cysteine through the conserved F or W. The D gene is left open where the match is weak. The size entry is marked missing in some rows and otherwise reads once, few, many or a size class.

CDR3: CASSLREGLDDEQFF
DNA: TGCGCCAGCAGCTTGAGGGAGGGCCTGGATGATGAGCAGTTCTTC
D: TRBD2
J: TRBJ2-1
size: NA
V: TRBV5-1

CDR3: CSVVAGGPGDTQYF
DNA: TGCAGCGTCGTAGCGGGAGGGCCGGGAGATACGCAGTATTTT
D: TRBD2
J: TRBJ2-3
size: NA
V: TRBV29-1

CDR3: CASSPGDPLAQYF
DNA: TGTGCCAGCAGCCCCGGGGACCCCCTGGCGCAGTATTTT
D: NA
J: TRBJ2-3
size: once
V: TRBV11-1

CDR3: CASNVGNQPQHF
DNA: TGTGCCAGCAACGTCGGCAATCAGCCCCAGCATTTT
D: NA
J: TRBJ1-5
size: NA
V: TRBV2

CDR3: CASSNIQGRTDTQYF
DNA: TGTGCCAGCAGTAACATACAGGGGCGGACAGATACGCAGTATTTT
D: TRBD1
J: TRBJ2-3
size: NA
V: TRBV25-1

CDR3: CASSDGQGADTQYF
DNA: TGTGCCAGCAGTGACGGACAGGGGGCGGATACGCAGTATTTT
D: TRBD1
J: TRBJ2-3
size: many
V: TRBV6-4

CDR3: CASSFGLAGDRGELFF
DNA: TGTGCCAGCAGCTTCGGACTAGCGGGAGATAGGGGGGAGCTGTTTTTT
D: TRBD2
J: TRBJ2-2
size: NA
V: TRBV7-9

CDR3: CASSLRDPFSLHF
DNA: TGTGCCAGCAGTTTACGGGACCCTTTTTCACTCCATTTT
D: NA
J: TRBJ1-5
size: NA
V: TRBV28

CDR3: CASSVGLAFRTDTQYF
DNA: TGTGCCAGCAGCGTGGGACTAGCGTTTCGCACAGATACGCAGTATTTT
D: TRBD2
J: TRBJ2-3
size: NA
V: TRBV9

CDR3: CASSVSSAGGSETQYF
DNA: TGTGCCAGCAGCGTAAGTTCGGCAGGGGGATCAGAGACCCAGTACTTC
D: TRBD1
J: TRBJ2-5
size: few
V: TRBV9

CDR3: CASTLTGAGNTIYF
DNA: TGTGCCAGCACCCTTACGGGGGCTGGAAACACCATATATTTT
D: NA
J: TRBJ1-3
size: NA
V: TRBV28

CDR3: CAWSQTGPDGYTF
DNA: TGTGCCTGGAGCCAGACAGGGCCTGATGGCTACACCTTC
D: TRBD1
J: TRBJ1-2
size: NA
V: TRBV30

CDR3: CASSSAGRLGGEQYF
DNA: TGTGCCAGCAGTTCCGCCGGCAGGCTTGGGGGCGAGCAGTACTTC
D: NA
J: TRBJ2-7
size: NA
V: TRBV27

CDR3: CASSSQGAGMAEAFF
DNA: TGTGCCAGCAGCTCCCAGGGGGCGGGGATGGCTGAAGCTTTCTTT
D: TRBD1
J: TRBJ1-1
size: NA
V: TRBV11-1

CDR3: CASSFDRALPLGYTF
DNA: TGTGCCAGCAGTTTCGACAGGGCGTTGCCCCTTGGCTACACCTTC
D: TRBD1
J: TRBJ1-2
size: NA
V: TRBV28

CDR3: CASSPSGTGLTEAFF
DNA: TGTGCCAGCAGTCCGTCCGGGACAGGGCTTACTGAAGCTTTCTTT
D: TRBD1
J: TRBJ1-1
size: NA
V: TRBV6-6

CDR3: CSGTGTAGEQYF
DNA: TGCAGCGGGACAGGGACGGCGGGGGAGCAGTACTTC
D: TRBD1
J: TRBJ2-7
size: NA
V: TRBV29-1

CDR3: CASSLLGERAFF
DNA: TGTGCCAGCAGTTTATTGGGGGAAAGAGCTTTCTTT
D: NA
J: TRBJ1-1
size: NA
V: TRBV12-3/TRBV12-4

CDR3: CASSTGTDTQYF
DNA: TGTGCCAGCAGTACAGGTACAGATACGCAGTATTTT
D: NA
J: TRBJ2-3
size: NA
V: TRBV2

CDR3: CASSPLNTGELFF
DNA: TGTGCCAGTAGTCCCCTGAACACCGGGGAGCTGTTTTTT
D: NA
J: TRBJ2-2
size: NA
V: TRBV19

CDR3: CASSPITSAKRTDTQYF
DNA: TGTGCCAGCAGCCCAATCACTAGCGCTAAGCGCACAGATACGCAGTATTTT
D: TRBD2
J: TRBJ2-3
size: NA
V: TRBV9

CDR3: CASSLVRTGIISPLHF
DNA: TGTGCCAGCAGCTTAGTGCGGACAGGGATTATTTCACCCCTCCACTTT
D: TRBD1
J: TRBJ1-6
size: NA
V: TRBV11-2

CDR3: CAWSVNTGSQPQHF
DNA: TGTGCCTGGAGTGTAAATACAGGTTCTCAGCCCCAGCATTTT
D: NA
J: TRBJ1-5
size: NA
V: TRBV30

CDR3: CASSRDRGLGQPQHF
DNA: TGTGCCAGCAGCCGCGACAGGGGGCTAGGGCAGCCCCAGCATTTT
D: TRBD1
J: TRBJ1-5
size: NA
V: TRBV28

CDR3: CASSISGMAGELFF
DNA: TGTGCCAGTAGTATTAGCGGGATGGCTGGGGAGCTGTTTTTT
D: TRBD2
J: TRBJ2-2
size: once
V: TRBV19

CDR3: CAWSEGPSGSAYEQYF
DNA: TGTGCCTGGAGTGAGGGTCCCTCAGGGTCGGCCTACGAGCAGTACTTC
D: NA
J: TRBJ2-7
size: NA
V: TRBV30

CDR3: CASRKGTRYEQYF
DNA: TGTGCCAGCAGGAAGGGGACAAGGTACGAGCAGTACTTC
D: NA
J: TRBJ2-7
size: NA
V: TRBV13

CDR3: CATHGGGVTEAFF
DNA: TGTGCCACCCACGGTGGAGGGGTCACTGAAGCTTTCTTT
D: NA
J: TRBJ1-1
size: NA
V: TRBV19

CDR3: CSARDAGRLNEQFF
DNA: TGCAGCGCCAGAGATGCAGGAAGATTGAATGAGCAGTTCTTC
D: NA
J: TRBJ2-1
size: many
V: TRBV29-1

CDR3: CASSQRGSYTEAFF
DNA: TGTGCCAGCAGCCAGAGGGGGTCCTACACTGAAGCTTTCTTT
D: NA
J: TRBJ1-1
size: NA
V: TRBV6-2/TRBV6-3

CDR3: CASSLGLEGEKLFF
DNA: TGTGCCAGCAGCTTAGGGTTAGAGGGGGAAAAACTGTTTTTT
D: NA
J: TRBJ1-4
size: NA
V: TRBV11-2

CDR3: CASRIEDRGNSPLHF
DNA: TGTGCCAGCAGGATTGAGGACAGGGGTAATTCACCCCTCCACTTT
D: TRBD1
J: TRBJ1-6
size: few
V: TRBV27

CDR3: CATSRDGNYGYTF
DNA: TGTGCCACCAGCAGGGACGGAAACTATGGCTACACCTTC
D: NA
J: TRBJ1-2
size: NA
V: TRBV15

CDR3: CASRGTATDTQYF
DNA: TGTGCCAGCAGGGGGACTGCCACAGATACGCAGTATTTT
D: NA
J: TRBJ2-3
size: NA
V: TRBV6-5

CDR3: CASTPGGGQRNTQYF
DNA: TGCGCCAGCACGCCTGGGGGGGGGCAAAGGAATACGCAGTATTTT
D: NA
J: TRBJ2-3
size: NA
V: TRBV4-1

CDR3: CASSVLTGADQPQHF
DNA: TGTGCCAGCAGCGTACTGACAGGAGCAGATCAGCCCCAGCATTTT
D: NA
J: TRBJ1-5
size: NA
V: TRBV7-6

CDR3: CASSPRAYEQYF
DNA: TGTGCCAGCTCACCGAGAGCCTACGAGCAGTACTTC
D: NA
J: TRBJ2-7
size: NA
V: TRBV18

CDR3: CASSYNRDRGMPYQPQHF
DNA: TGTGCCAGCAGTTACAATCGGGACAGGGGGATGCCCTATCAGCCCCAGCATTTT
D: TRBD1
J: TRBJ1-5
size: NA
V: TRBV6-2/TRBV6-3

CDR3: CASSDGQADEKLFF
DNA: TGTGCCAGCAGCGATGGACAGGCCGATGAAAAACTGTTTTTT
D: TRBD1
J: TRBJ1-4
size: NA
V: TRBV9

CDR3: CASSESDGTSQPQHF
DNA: TGTGCCAGCAGTGAATCCGACGGGACTTCCCAGCCCCAGCATTTT
D: NA
J: TRBJ1-5
size: NA
V: TRBV6-1

CDR3: CASSITGLGHYEQYF
DNA: TGTGCCAGTAGTATAACAGGACTAGGACACTACGAGCAGTACTTC
D: TRBD2
J: TRBJ2-7
size: NA
V: TRBV19

CDR3: CAWSDRGRGGIQYF
DNA: TGTGCCTGGAGTGACCGGGGAAGGGGAGGCATTCAGTACTTC
D: NA
J: TRBJ2-4
size: once
V: TRBV30

CDR3: CASSLGEGLYGYTF
DNA: TGTGCCAGCAGCTTGGGCGAGGGGCTCTATGGCTACACCTTC
D: NA
J: TRBJ1-2
size: NA
V: TRBV5-8